The sequence of this TCR beta chain was determined in a study of identical twins. Regarding the study as a whole: Beta clonotypes that were abundant in cord blood contained fewer insertions, a pattern absent from memory repertoires.

This clonotype was recorded a few times. What it binds is not known. Germline lookup yields CDR1 SGHKS and CDR2 YYEKEE (reference sequence). The V segment lost 5 bases and the J segment 1 base; nucleotides outside the gene matches: 11. This CDR3 is built from 18 residues. TCRdb independently ran MiXCR on the 5' RACE reads; one entry per CDR3 protein. The data hold hundreds of thousands of distinct CDR3 sequences, with approximately 13% observed a single time. The sample was also linked to a second study, of yellow fever vaccine responses in identical twins.

The sample taken for sequencing was PBMCs. This clonotype was sampled from a woman in her late teens or twenties in good health. The chain recombines TRBV5-5 with TRBJ2-3; 12 nucleotides align to TRBD1. This CDR3 reads CASRQGTGGVRGTDTQYF. The DNA for the CDR3 is TGTGCCAGCAGACAGGGGACAGGGGGCGTTAGAGGCACAGATACGCAGTATTTT. Using reference TRBV5-5 and TRBJ2-3 for the parts outside the CDR3, the full variable domain is DAGVTQSPTHLIKTRGQQVTLRCSPISGHKSVSWYQQVLGQGPQFIFQYYEKEERGRGNFPDRFSARQFPNYSSELNVNALLLGDSALYLCASRQGTGGVRGTDTQYFGPGTRLTVL.